The clone carrying this T cell receptor beta chain has more than one count but fewer than ten. After thawing and overnight rest, PBMC were stained with GMM-loaded CD1B tetramer, viability dye and anti-CD3 for sorting. CD1B tetramers were loaded with Rhodococcus equi-derived C32 glucose monomycolate. The data originate from a study of T cells in tuberculosis. CDR3 length equals 13 residues. V lost 3 bases and J lost 0, with 4 bases in between. The germline V gene has CDR1 SGHNT and CDR2 YYREEE (reference sequence). Assay used: immunoSEQ multiplex PCR; TCRdb lists only in-frame clones, some missing. The data show approximately 100,000 clones, approximately 90% seen once.

This receptor was taken from an adult woman with latent tuberculosis. The specimen was CD1b-GMM tetramer-negative cells sorted from PBMCs. The chain is built from TRBV5-4 and TRBJ2-1, with D unclear. CDR3 sequence (DNA): TGTGCCAGCAGCTCCAGCTCCTACAATGAGCAGTTCTTC. Its translation: CASSSSSYNEQFF. The whole variable domain, remainder taken from reference TRBV5-4 and TRBJ2-1, is ETGVTQSPTHLIKTRGQQVTLRCSSQSGHNTVSWYQQALGQGPQFIFQYYREEENGRGNFPPRFSGLQFPNYSSELNVNALELDDSALYLCASSSSSYNEQFFGPGTRLTVL.